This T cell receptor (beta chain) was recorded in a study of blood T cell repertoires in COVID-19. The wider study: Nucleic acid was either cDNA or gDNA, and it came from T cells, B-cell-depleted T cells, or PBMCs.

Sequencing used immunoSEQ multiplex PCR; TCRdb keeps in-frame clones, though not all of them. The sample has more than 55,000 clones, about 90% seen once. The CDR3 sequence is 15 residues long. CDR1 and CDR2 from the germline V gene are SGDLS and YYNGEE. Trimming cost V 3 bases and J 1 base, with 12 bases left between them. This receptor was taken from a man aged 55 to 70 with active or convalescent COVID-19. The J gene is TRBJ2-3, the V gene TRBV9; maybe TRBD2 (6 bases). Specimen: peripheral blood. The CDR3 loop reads CASSARLVRTDTQYF. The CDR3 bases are TGTGCCAGCAGCGCCAGACTAGTTCGCACAGATACGCAGTATTTT.